This is a list of T cell receptor beta chains from one sample in a study of blood T cell repertoires in COVID-19. Here immunoSEQ multiplex PCR was the method, and the copy in TCRdb shows in-frame clones only, minus some. The table records approximately 300,000 clones, around nine tenths of them present only once. The sequenced material came from PBMCs or T cells enriched from blood (not recorded which). Receptors originate from a woman aged 18-29 years who had recovered from COVID-19. Both conserved end residues are part of each CDR3. The D gene is left open where the match is weak. Clone size is not always given. Where it is, it says once, few, many or a class for expanded clones.

abundance: -
v_gene: TRBV28
d_gene: -
j_gene: TRBJ2-7
CDR3aa: CASSLYLSSYEQYF
CDR3nt: TGTGCCAGCAGTTTATATCTTAGTTCCTACGAGCAGTACTTC

abundance: once
v_gene: TRBV30
d_gene: TRBD1
j_gene: TRBJ1-2
CDR3aa: CAWDRGAGYTF
CDR3nt: TGTGCCTGGGACAGGGGAGCTGGCTACACCTTC

abundance: -
v_gene: TRBV4-2
d_gene: TRBD1
j_gene: TRBJ1-5
CDR3aa: CASSQEGQNNHQPQHF
CDR3nt: TGTGCCAGCAGCCAAGAGGGACAGAACAACCATCAGCCCCAGCATTTT

abundance: -
v_gene: TRBV5-6
d_gene: -
j_gene: TRBJ2-3
CDR3aa: CASTQSNTQYF
CDR3nt: TGTGCCAGCACCCAATCAAATACGCAGTATTTT

abundance: -
v_gene: TRBV6-1
d_gene: TRBD1
j_gene: TRBJ1-6
CDR3aa: CASSEAHRGRRSYNSPLHF
CDR3nt: TGTGCCAGCAGTGAGGCTCACAGGGGGCGTAGATCCTATAATTCACCCCTCCACTTT

abundance: once
v_gene: TRBV3-1/TRBV3-2
d_gene: TRBD2
j_gene: TRBJ2-7
CDR3aa: CASSQDLAGGFHF
CDR3nt: TGTGCCAGCAGCCAAGATCTAGCGGGGGGGTTCCACTTC

abundance: -
v_gene: TRBV4-2
d_gene: -
j_gene: TRBJ2-3
CDR3aa: CASSQVMAGATDTQYF
CDR3nt: TGTGCCAGCAGCCAAGTAATGGCGGGGGCCACAGATACGCAGTATTTT

abundance: -
v_gene: TRBV7-8
d_gene: -
j_gene: TRBJ1-1
CDR3aa: CASSFHENQGEAFF
CDR3nt: TGTGCCAGCAGCTTTCACGAGAACCAGGGCGAAGCTTTCTTT

abundance: -
v_gene: TRBV27
d_gene: -
j_gene: TRBJ1-2
CDR3aa: CASSPRGGANGYTF
CDR3nt: TGTGCCAGCAGTCCCCGGGGAGGGGCAAATGGCTACACCTTC

abundance: -
v_gene: TRBV9
d_gene: TRBD1
j_gene: TRBJ1-2
CDR3aa: CASSVQGGNYGYTF
CDR3nt: TGTGCCAGCAGCGTCCAGGGGGGTAACTATGGCTACACCTTC

abundance: -
v_gene: TRBV18
d_gene: TRBD1
j_gene: TRBJ2-5
CDR3aa: CASSPDRNQETQYF
CDR3nt: TGTGCCAGCTCACCGGACAGGAACCAAGAGACCCAGTACTTC

abundance: -
v_gene: TRBV11-2
d_gene: TRBD1
j_gene: TRBJ2-5
CDR3aa: CASSLGTGKQETQYF
CDR3nt: TGTGCCAGCAGCTTGGGGACAGGGAAACAAGAGACCCAGTACTTC

abundance: -
v_gene: TRBV11-2
d_gene: -
j_gene: TRBJ1-2
CDR3aa: CASSLVPPGRDYGYTF
CDR3nt: TGTGCCAGCAGCTTAGTTCCCCCTGGCAGGGACTATGGCTACACCTTC

abundance: -
v_gene: TRBV5-4
d_gene: TRBD1
j_gene: TRBJ2-3
CDR3aa: CASTKGRDRVSTDTQYF
CDR3nt: TGTGCCAGCACTAAAGGGAGGGACAGGGTGAGCACAGATACGCAGTATTTT

abundance: -
v_gene: TRBV30
d_gene: -
j_gene: TRBJ1-1
CDR3aa: CAWRRGRVDTEAFF
CDR3nt: TGTGCCTGGAGAAGGGGAAGGGTGGACACTGAAGCTTTCTTT

abundance: -
v_gene: TRBV3-1/TRBV3-2
d_gene: TRBD1
j_gene: TRBJ1-1
CDR3aa: CASTMGQGREAFF
CDR3nt: TGTGCCAGCACCATGGGACAGGGGCGTGAAGCTTTCTTT

abundance: -
v_gene: TRBV4-1
d_gene: TRBD1
j_gene: TRBJ1-6
CDR3aa: CASSRGQGSLSPLHF
CDR3nt: TGCGCCAGCAGCCGGGGACAGGGATCTTTGTCACCCCTCCACTTT